This entry concerns a single T cell receptor (beta chain). The antigen remains unidentified. This sample was included in a study of type 1 regulatory T cells. Whole-study context: This in vitro CD4 product, T-allo10, is enriched for Tr1 cells and alloantigen-specific.

There are 12 residues in the CDR3. CDR1 and CDR2 (germline): MDHEN, SYDVKM. V was pared by 5 bases and J by 8 bases, with 12 bases between. T-allo10 cells from the graft donor were described as anergic, host-alloantigen-specific, and alloantigen-specific suppressors. TCRdb re-analysed the reads in MiXCR, keeping a single row per CDR3 protein. Counted here are roughly 71,000 distinct CDR3 sequences, around 60% occurring once; the ten biggest clones make up 7.6%. Sequenced input: cultured T cells, either the whole culture or a sorted T cell fraction (not recorded which). The sample's subset: Tr1-enriched cell product generated in vitro against host alloantigens. The origin of this receptor is a human donor in good health. The genes are TRBV28 and TRBJ1-2, with D hard to call. For the CDR3, the DNA is TGTGCCAGCAGTAAACAAACTCGGGGCTACACCTTC. Protein product: CASSKQTRGYTF.